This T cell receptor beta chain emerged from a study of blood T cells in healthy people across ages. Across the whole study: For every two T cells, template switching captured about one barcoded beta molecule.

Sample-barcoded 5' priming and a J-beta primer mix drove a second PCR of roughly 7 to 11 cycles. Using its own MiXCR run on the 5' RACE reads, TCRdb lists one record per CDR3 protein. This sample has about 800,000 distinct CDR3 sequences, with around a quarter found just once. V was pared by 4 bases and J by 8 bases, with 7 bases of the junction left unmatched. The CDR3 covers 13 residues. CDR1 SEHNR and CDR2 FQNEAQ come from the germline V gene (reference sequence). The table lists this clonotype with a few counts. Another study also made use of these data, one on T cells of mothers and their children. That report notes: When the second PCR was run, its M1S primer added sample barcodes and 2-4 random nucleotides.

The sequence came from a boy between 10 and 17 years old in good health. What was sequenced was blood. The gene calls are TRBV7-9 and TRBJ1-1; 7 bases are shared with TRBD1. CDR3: CASSSRDSEEAFF. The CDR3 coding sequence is TGTGCCAGCAGCTCCCGGGACAGCGAAGAAGCTTTCTTT.